Given below is one T cell receptor beta chain in context. The antigen is undetermined. Germline CDR1 SQVTM, CDR2 ANQGSEA. The CDR3 totals 13 residues. Trimming removed 5 bases at V and 1 base at J, with 11 bases between. The data were taken from a study of T cell responses to AZD1222 COVID-19 vaccine. Findings and caveats of the study: Receipt of two AZD1222 doses was followed by a rise in Spike-specific TCR breadth and depth. In a largely white British group with more females than males, clonal diversity was possibly underestimated. Repertoires were collected only later (after the peak T cell response had occurred).

The protocol was immunoSEQ multiplex PCR, while the TCRdb copy is restricted to in-frame clones and leaves out a portion. The table includes more than 140,000 clones, 88% detected once. The gene calls are TRBV29-1 and TRBJ1-1, with D hard to call. The TCR sequence derives from an adult in good health. The sample was peripheral blood, taken on day 0 of MenACWY control vaccination. For the CDR3, the DNA is TGCAGCGTTCGGGGATACGAGAACACTGAAGCTTTCTTT. Translating gives CSVRGYENTEAFF.